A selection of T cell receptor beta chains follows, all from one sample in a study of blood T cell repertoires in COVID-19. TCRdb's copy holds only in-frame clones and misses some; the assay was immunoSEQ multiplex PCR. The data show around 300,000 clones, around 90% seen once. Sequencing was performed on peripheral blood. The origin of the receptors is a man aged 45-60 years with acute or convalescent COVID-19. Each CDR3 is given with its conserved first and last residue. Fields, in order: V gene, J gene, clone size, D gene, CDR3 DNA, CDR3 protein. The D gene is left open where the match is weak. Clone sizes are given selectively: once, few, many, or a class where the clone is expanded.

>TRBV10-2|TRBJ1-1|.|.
TGCGCCAGCACCCTAAGTGGTCCCTTCATGAACACTGAAGCTTTCTTT
CASTLSGPFMNTEAFF
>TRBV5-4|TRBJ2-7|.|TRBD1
TGTGCCAGCAGCCCTGGGACAGGGGGATATTACGAGCAGTACTTC
CASSPGTGGYYEQYF
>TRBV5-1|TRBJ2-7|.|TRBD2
TGCGCCAGCAGCAGCGGGAGCTCCTACGAGCAGTACTTC
CASSSGSSYEQYF
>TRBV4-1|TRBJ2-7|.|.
TGCGCCAGCAGCCAAGTACAGGGAATTCCCGAGCAGTACTTC
CASSQVQGIPEQYF
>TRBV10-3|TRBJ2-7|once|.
TGTGCCACCAGGGACAATCCCTACGAGCAGTACTTC
CATRDNPYEQYF
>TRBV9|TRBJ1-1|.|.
TGTGCCAGCAGTCCGGGGTCGTCCGGCAACACTGAAGCTTTCTTT
CASSPGSSGNTEAFF
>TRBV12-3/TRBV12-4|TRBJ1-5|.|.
TGTGCCAGCAGCGATACAGGGTTTCAGCCCCAGCATTTT
CASSDTGFQPQHF
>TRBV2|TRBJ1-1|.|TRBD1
TGTGCCAGCACCTCGACAGGGGGGATGGAAGCTTTCTTT
CASTSTGGMEAFF
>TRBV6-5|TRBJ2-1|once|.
TGTGCCAGCAGCAGACTCGACGGTTCCTACAATGAGCAGTTCTTC
CASSRLDGSYNEQFF
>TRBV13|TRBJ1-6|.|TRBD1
TGTGCCAGCAGCTTAGAGGACAGGGGTTCACCCCTCCACTTT
CASSLEDRGSPLHF
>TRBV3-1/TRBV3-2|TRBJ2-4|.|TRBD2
TGTGCCAGCAGCCAAGCCGGACTAGCGGGGCCGGCCAAAAACATTCAGTACTTC
CASSQAGLAGPAKNIQYF
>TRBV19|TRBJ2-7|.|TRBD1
TGTGCCAGTTCGGGACAGGGGGCAGGGGAGCAGTACTTC
CASSGQGAGEQYF
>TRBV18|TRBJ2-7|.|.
TGTGCCAGCTCACCTGGCCCCAACTACGAGCAGTACTTC
CASSPGPNYEQYF
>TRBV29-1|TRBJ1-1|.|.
TGCAGCGCTTCCCCACGGAGGCCTGAAGCTTTCTTT
CSASPRRPEAFF
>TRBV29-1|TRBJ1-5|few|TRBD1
TGCAGCGGGGCTACAGGGGTCAATCAGCCCCAGCATTTT
CSGATGVNQPQHF
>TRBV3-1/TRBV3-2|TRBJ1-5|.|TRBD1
TGTGCCAGCAGTCAAACAGGGGATGCCGATCAGCCCCAGCATTTT
CASSQTGDADQPQHF
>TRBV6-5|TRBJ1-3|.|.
TGTGCCAGCAGTTACTCTAGCATTCCCTCTGGAAACACCATATATTTT
CASSYSSIPSGNTIYF
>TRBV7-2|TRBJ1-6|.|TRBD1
TGTGCCAGCAGCTCCGTACAGGGGGCACGGTATAATTCACCCCTCCACTTT
CASSSVQGARYNSPLHF
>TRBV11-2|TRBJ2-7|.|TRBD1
TGTGCCAGCAGCGACATACGGGACAGGGCTTACGAGCAGTACTTC
CASSDIRDRAYEQYF
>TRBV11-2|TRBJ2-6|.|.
TGTGCCAGCAGCTTTTTTAGTATAACCTCTGGGGCCAACGTCCTGACTTTC
CASSFFSITSGANVLTF
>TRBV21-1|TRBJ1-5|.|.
TGTGCCAACCGACAGAATAGCAATCAGCCCCAGCATTTT
CANRQNSNQPQHF